A single sample is the source of the 5 T cell receptor beta chains below, sequenced in a study of early T cells in non-severe SARS-CoV-2 infection. Each CDR3 protein gets one entry after TCRdb re-called the 5' RACE reads with MiXCR. This sample yields roughly 86,000 distinct CDR3 sequences, of which about 6% are seen a single time; roughly 7.8% belongs to the top ten. The material sequenced was whole blood. Every receptor here comes from an adult who was a healthcare worker with PCR-confirmed SARS-CoV-2 infection or an uninfected control (not recorded which).

This clonotype was seen repeatedly, ten times or more. An end of the junction differs from the germline gene, which may be a read error. The chain uses TRBV19 and TRBJ2-1; 9 bases are shared with TRBD2. From germline, CDR1 is LNHDA and CDR2 SQIVND (reference sequence). The CDR3 is 14 residues long. The CDR3 DNA reads as TGTGCCAGTAGCATAGCGGGAGTGGTAAATGAGCAGTTCTTC. Its translation: CASSIAGVVNEQFF.

This clonotype was seen more than once but under ten times. CDR3 in DNA: TGCGCCAGCAGCCCCGGACAGGGGGCGCATACGCAGTATTTT. Amino acid sequence: CASSPGQGAHTQYF. The chain couples TRBV5-1 to TRBJ2-3; 11 bases are shared with TRBD1. The CDR3 loop spans 14 amino acids. The ends lost 4 bases at V and 7 bases at J; junction bases unmatched: 5. Looked up from germline, CDR1 is SGHRS and CDR2 is YFSETQ.

This clonotype was recorded at least ten times. The gene calls are TRBV6-1 and TRBJ1-2, with a tentative D call TRBD1 (6 bases). With 1 base removed from V and 6 bases from J, the gap between germline ends came to 18 bases. Germline-derived CDR1 and CDR2 are MNHNS and SASEGT. The CDR3 contains 16 residues. The CDR3, as DNA: TGTGCCAGCAGTGAAGAACCAGGGGCCGCGATAAATGGCTACACCTTC. This sequence encodes CASSEEPGAAINGYTF.

This clonotype was seen at least ten times. The chain links TRBV4-2 to TRBJ2-3, with 7 positions matching TRBD2. Germline CDR1 is LGHNA and CDR2 is YNFKEQ. The J segment lost 8 bases and the V segment lost 0 bases, leaving 5 bases of the junction unmatched. The CDR3 contains 14 residues. DNA for the CDR3: TGTGCCAGCAGCCAAGAGACTAGCTATGTTACGCAGTATTTT. It specifies CASSQETSYVTQYF.

The V and J genes are TRBV7-6 and TRBJ2-1; tentatively, D is TRBD2 (6 bases). The V gene's germline CDR1 is SGHVS and CDR2 FNYEAQ. The ends were cut back, 5 bases at V and 5 bases at J, with 19 bases in the middle. The CDR3 sequence is 16 residues long. The CDR3 loop reads CASSPLAASEHNEQFF. CDR3 nucleotides: TGTGCCAGCAGCCCCCTGGCGGCTAGCGAGCACAATGAGCAGTTCTTC.